These T cell receptor beta chains were read from a single sample in a study of Tregs in tolerant kidney transplant recipients. TCRdb keeps only in-frame clones here, not all; method: immunoSEQ multiplex PCR. The sample includes 110,000 or so clones, about 91% of them seen just once. The sample consisted of CD4+ T cells from blood. These TCRs come from a human donor in good health. Both conserved end residues are part of each CDR3. D genes are given only for firm matches. The size entry is marked missing in some rows and otherwise reads once, few, many or a size class.

j_gene: TRBJ2-1
v_gene: TRBV7-2
abundance: once
d_gene: .
CDR3nt: TGTGCCAGCAGCTCCGGCGGGGCGGGCCGTGGGGGGAATGAGCAGTTCTTC
CDR3aa: CASSSGGAGRGGNEQFF

j_gene: TRBJ2-4
v_gene: TRBV6-6
abundance: .
d_gene: .
CDR3nt: TGTGCCAGCAGAGACACAGGGCGCGGAAACATTCAGTACTTC
CDR3aa: CASRDTGRGNIQYF

j_gene: TRBJ1-5
v_gene: TRBV2
abundance: .
d_gene: .
CDR3nt: TGTGCCAGCAGTTACCAGGGGACCGGGGGCAATCAGCCCCAGCATTTT
CDR3aa: CASSYQGTGGNQPQHF

j_gene: TRBJ2-1
v_gene: TRBV10-3
abundance: .
d_gene: .
CDR3nt: TGTGCCATCAGTGAGTCTGTGGATTACAATGAGCAGTTCTTC
CDR3aa: CAISESVDYNEQFF

j_gene: TRBJ2-1
v_gene: TRBV5-1
abundance: .
d_gene: .
CDR3nt: TGCGCCAGCAGCTTGGGAGTTGGGGCAGAGCAGTTCTTC
CDR3aa: CASSLGVGAEQFF

j_gene: TRBJ1-6
v_gene: TRBV5-6
abundance: .
d_gene: .
CDR3nt: TGTGCCAGCAGCTTGGCCAGAGAAAATTCACCCCTCCACTTT
CDR3aa: CASSLARENSPLHF

j_gene: TRBJ2-1
v_gene: TRBV7-9
abundance: .
d_gene: .
CDR3nt: TGTGCCAGCAGCTCTTTAGATGAGCAGTTCTTC
CDR3aa: CASSSLDEQFF

j_gene: TRBJ1-3
v_gene: TRBV19
abundance: .
d_gene: .
CDR3nt: TGTGCCAGTAGTCTACGGACACATGGAAACACCATATATTTT
CDR3aa: CASSLRTHGNTIYF

j_gene: TRBJ2-1
v_gene: TRBV10-2
abundance: .
d_gene: TRBD2
CDR3nt: TGCGCCAGCAGTGCTGGACTAGCGGGCCAGTGGAATGAGCAGTTCTTC
CDR3aa: CASSAGLAGQWNEQFF

j_gene: TRBJ2-1
v_gene: TRBV18
abundance: few
d_gene: TRBD2
CDR3nt: TGTGCCAGCTCACCCTCCATAGCGGGGGCCGACAATGAGCAGTTCTTC
CDR3aa: CASSPSIAGADNEQFF

j_gene: TRBJ1-2
v_gene: TRBV6-1
abundance: .
d_gene: .
CDR3nt: TGTGCCAGCAGTGCTACATCGAATAACTATGGCTACACCTTC
CDR3aa: CASSATSNNYGYTF

j_gene: TRBJ2-3
v_gene: TRBV11-2
abundance: .
d_gene: .
CDR3nt: TGTGCCAGCAGCTTTACCCTGGTGGAAGATACGCAGTATTTT
CDR3aa: CASSFTLVEDTQYF

j_gene: TRBJ1-1
v_gene: TRBV11-2
abundance: .
d_gene: TRBD1
CDR3nt: TGTGCCAGCAGCTTTGGACAGGCTATGAGAGCTTTCTTT
CDR3aa: CASSFGQAMRAFF

j_gene: TRBJ1-1
v_gene: TRBV5-1
abundance: .
d_gene: .
CDR3nt: TGCGCCAGCAGCTTGCGCGACACCGGCATGAACACTGAAGCTTTCTTT
CDR3aa: CASSLRDTGMNTEAFF

j_gene: TRBJ1-1
v_gene: TRBV11-2
abundance: .
d_gene: .
CDR3nt: TGTGCCAGCAGCTTACAAGGATATGGTGTCACTGAAGCTTTCTTT
CDR3aa: CASSLQGYGVTEAFF

j_gene: TRBJ2-2
v_gene: TRBV6-5
abundance: .
d_gene: .
CDR3nt: TGTGCCAGCGGGCACTCGGGGTCCGGGGAGCTGTTTTTT
CDR3aa: CASGHSGSGELFF

j_gene: TRBJ1-3
v_gene: TRBV6-5
abundance: once
d_gene: TRBD1
CDR3nt: TGTGCCAGCAGCCTCGGACAGGGGTCCGGAAACACCATATATTTT
CDR3aa: CASSLGQGSGNTIYF

j_gene: TRBJ2-1
v_gene: TRBV27
abundance: .
d_gene: TRBD2
CDR3nt: TGTGCCAGCAGTAGATTAGCGGGATACAATGAGCAGTTCTTC
CDR3aa: CASSRLAGYNEQFF

j_gene: TRBJ1-5
v_gene: TRBV18
abundance: .
d_gene: TRBD1
CDR3nt: TGTGCCAGCACCCGGGACAGAAATCAGCCCCAGCATTTT
CDR3aa: CASTRDRNQPQHF

j_gene: TRBJ1-6
v_gene: TRBV4-1
abundance: .
d_gene: .
CDR3nt: TGCGCCAGCAGCCAAGTACCCCAGGTGAGGGGTGCGTCACCCCTCCACTTT
CDR3aa: CASSQVPQVRGASPLHF

j_gene: TRBJ2-5
v_gene: TRBV20-1
abundance: .
d_gene: .
CDR3nt: TGCAGTGCTAGAGATCGGGAGACCCAGTACTTC
CDR3aa: CSARDRETQYF

j_gene: TRBJ1-2
v_gene: TRBV4-2
abundance: .
d_gene: .
CDR3nt: TGTGCCAGCAGCCAAGGCCGGGCCAGGAACTATGGCTACACCTTC
CDR3aa: CASSQGRARNYGYTF

j_gene: TRBJ2-5
v_gene: TRBV21-1
abundance: .
d_gene: .
CDR3nt: TGTGCCGGAAACCGACAGAACCCGCAAGAGACCCAGTACTTC
CDR3aa: CAGNRQNPQETQYF

j_gene: TRBJ2-3
v_gene: TRBV5-1
abundance: once
d_gene: .
CDR3nt: TGCGCCAGCAGCCGGGGAGATACGCAGTATTTT
CDR3aa: CASSRGDTQYF

j_gene: TRBJ2-2
v_gene: TRBV30
abundance: .
d_gene: .
CDR3nt: TGTGCCTGCCCATTCCCCGGGAACACCGGGGAGCTGTTTTTT
CDR3aa: CACPFPGNTGELFF

j_gene: TRBJ2-4
v_gene: TRBV10-2
abundance: .
d_gene: TRBD2
CDR3nt: TGCGCCAGCAGTGAGAAAGCGGGAGGGCCTTACATTCAGTACTTC
CDR3aa: CASSEKAGGPYIQYF

j_gene: TRBJ1-6
v_gene: TRBV7-2
abundance: .
d_gene: .
CDR3nt: TGTGCCAGCAGCTTAGCGAGGACACACTATAATTCACCCCTCCACTTT
CDR3aa: CASSLARTHYNSPLHF

j_gene: TRBJ1-4
v_gene: TRBV14
abundance: once
d_gene: .
CDR3nt: TGTGCCAGCAGCCAACTGGCGGGCCCAAGGGAAAAACTGTTTTTT
CDR3aa: CASSQLAGPREKLFF

j_gene: TRBJ1-5
v_gene: TRBV2
abundance: .
d_gene: .
CDR3nt: TGTGCCAGCAGTCCTACAGGAGCGAATCAGCCCCAGCATTTT
CDR3aa: CASSPTGANQPQHF

j_gene: TRBJ2-3
v_gene: TRBV23-1
abundance: .
d_gene: .
CDR3nt: TGCGCCAGCACCTCGACCCTCCCCCCAGATACGCAGTATTTT
CDR3aa: CASTSTLPPDTQYF

j_gene: TRBJ2-1
v_gene: TRBV2
abundance: .
d_gene: .
CDR3nt: TGTGCCAGCAGTGTGATTTCGGGCAGGGCACATGAGCAGTTCTTC
CDR3aa: CASSVISGRAHEQFF

j_gene: TRBJ2-7
v_gene: TRBV5-1
abundance: .
d_gene: .
CDR3nt: TGCGCCAGCAGCCTTATGGGTTACGAGCAGTACTTC
CDR3aa: CASSLMGYEQYF

j_gene: TRBJ2-5
v_gene: TRBV15
abundance: .
d_gene: TRBD2
CDR3nt: TGTGCCACCAGCAGAGTCCCCCCGGTGGGATCGACTAGCGGGGGATCGGAGACCCAGTACTTC
CDR3aa: CATSRVPPVGSTSGGSETQYF

j_gene: TRBJ2-1
v_gene: TRBV7-3
abundance: .
d_gene: .
CDR3nt: TGTGCCAGCAGCTTGAATAGCGGTTCCTACAATGAGCAGTTCTTC
CDR3aa: CASSLNSGSYNEQFF

j_gene: TRBJ2-7
v_gene: TRBV6-6
abundance: once
d_gene: TRBD1
CDR3nt: TGTGCCAGCAGCCCCTCAGGGGGCCGGTCCGAGCAGTACTTC
CDR3aa: CASSPSGGRSEQYF

j_gene: TRBJ2-1
v_gene: TRBV28
abundance: .
d_gene: TRBD2
CDR3nt: TGTGCCAGCAGCCGACTAGCGGAGAGCTCCTACAATGAGCAGTTCTTC
CDR3aa: CASSRLAESSYNEQFF

j_gene: TRBJ1-5
v_gene: TRBV6-4
abundance: .
d_gene: .
CDR3nt: TGTGCCAGCAGGCCCGCCTACAGGAAAGGCCAGCCCCAGCATTTT
CDR3aa: CASRPAYRKGQPQHF

j_gene: TRBJ2-7
v_gene: TRBV18
abundance: once
d_gene: TRBD1
CDR3nt: TGTGCCAGCTCACCACCACGAACCGGACAGGGCAACCCCTACGAGCAGTACTTC
CDR3aa: CASSPPRTGQGNPYEQYF

j_gene: TRBJ1-1
v_gene: TRBV7-9
abundance: .
d_gene: .
CDR3nt: TGTGCCAGCAGCCTCCAAACAAGGGTGGGGGCTTTCTTT
CDR3aa: CASSLQTRVGAFF

j_gene: TRBJ2-3
v_gene: TRBV10-3
abundance: .
d_gene: TRBD1
CDR3nt: TGTGCCATCCAGGGGGCAGCAGATACGCAGTATTTT
CDR3aa: CAIQGAADTQYF

j_gene: TRBJ1-5
v_gene: TRBV4-1
abundance: .
d_gene: TRBD1
CDR3nt: TGCGCCAGCAGCCCCCGCCCCGGGTCCACAGGGGAGCAGCCCCAGCATTTT
CDR3aa: CASSPRPGSTGEQPQHF

j_gene: TRBJ1-1
v_gene: TRBV19
abundance: .
d_gene: .
CDR3nt: TGTGCCAGTAGTACAGGACGGTATTCGAACACTGAAGCTTTCTTT
CDR3aa: CASSTGRYSNTEAFF

j_gene: TRBJ1-2
v_gene: TRBV11-2
abundance: .
d_gene: .
CDR3nt: TGTGCCAGCAGCTTAGCCCTCGGACAGATTTATGGCTACACCTTC
CDR3aa: CASSLALGQIYGYTF

j_gene: TRBJ2-1
v_gene: TRBV7-6
abundance: .
d_gene: TRBD2
CDR3nt: TGTGCCAGCAGCTTAGCGCGGCGGGAGGGCCAGTTCTTC
CDR3aa: CASSLARREGQFF